This TCR beta chain was found in a study of B cell selection in AIRE deficiency. Study-level findings and limits: Healthy donors alone shared 30% to 35% of some 3,300 Treg sequences; patients alone less than 10%. Only TCRbeta was sequenced; roughly two fifths of shared healthy Treg sequences appeared in Tconv.

Sorted regulatory T cells were CD4-positive, CD25-high and CD127-low or negative. Unrelated healthy donors provided the controls. How the authors handled the data: Pooled Tregs gave about 60,000 patient and 9.56x10^4 donor TCRbeta sequences. Repertoires were generated with immunoSEQ multiplex PCR, while TCRdb's copy carries only in-frame clones and drops some. V and J calls and clone size are those listed in that table; D and trimming were worked out from the DNA. The profile shows under 20,000 clones, about 93% of them singletons. Germline V gene data show CDR1 as SGHVS and CDR2 as FQNEAQ. The CDR3 has 15 amino acids. Losses at the gene ends were 2 bases for V and 2 bases for J; bases not matched to a gene: 4. Points on this clone: Its cognate antigen is unknown.

Sample: CD4+CD25+ Tregs sorted from PBMCs. The clonotype comes from a human donor in good health. The rearrangement joins TRBV7-8 to TRBJ2-7, with TRBD2 matching over 9 bases. Written as DNA, the CDR3 is TGTGCCAGCAGCTTATGGCGGGAGGGCGCCTACGAGCAGTACTTC. It is translated as CASSLWREGAYEQYF.